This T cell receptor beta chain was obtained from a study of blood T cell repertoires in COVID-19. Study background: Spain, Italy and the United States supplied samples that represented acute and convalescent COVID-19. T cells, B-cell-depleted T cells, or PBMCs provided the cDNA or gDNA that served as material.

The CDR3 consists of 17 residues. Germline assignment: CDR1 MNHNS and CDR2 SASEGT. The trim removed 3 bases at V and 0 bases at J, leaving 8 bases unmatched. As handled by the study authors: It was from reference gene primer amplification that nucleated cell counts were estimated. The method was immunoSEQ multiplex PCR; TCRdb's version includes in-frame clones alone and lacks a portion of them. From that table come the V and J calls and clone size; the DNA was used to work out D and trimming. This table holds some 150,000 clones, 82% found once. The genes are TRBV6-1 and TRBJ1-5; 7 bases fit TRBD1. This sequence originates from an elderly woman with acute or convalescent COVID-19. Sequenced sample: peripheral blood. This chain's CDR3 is CASSDKGQSNSNQPQHF. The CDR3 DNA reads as TGTGCCAGCAGTGACAAGGGACAGTCAAATAGCAATCAGCCCCAGCATTTT.